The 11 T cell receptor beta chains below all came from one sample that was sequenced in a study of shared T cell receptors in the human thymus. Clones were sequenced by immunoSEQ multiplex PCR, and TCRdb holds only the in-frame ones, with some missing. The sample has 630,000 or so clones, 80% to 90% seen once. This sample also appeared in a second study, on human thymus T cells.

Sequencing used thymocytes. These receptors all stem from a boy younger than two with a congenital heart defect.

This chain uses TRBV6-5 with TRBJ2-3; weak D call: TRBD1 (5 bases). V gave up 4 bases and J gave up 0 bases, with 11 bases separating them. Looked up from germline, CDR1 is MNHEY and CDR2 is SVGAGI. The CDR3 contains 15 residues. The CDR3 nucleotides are TGTGCCAGCAGTTCGGACATCACTAGCACAGATACGCAGTATTTT. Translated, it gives CASSSDITSTDTQYF.

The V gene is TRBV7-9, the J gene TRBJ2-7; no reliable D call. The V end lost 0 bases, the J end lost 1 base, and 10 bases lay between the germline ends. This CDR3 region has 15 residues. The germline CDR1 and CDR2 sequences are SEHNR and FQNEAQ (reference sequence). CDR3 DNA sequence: TGTGCCAGCAGCTTAGCGCGAGGCAGATCCTACGAGCAGTACTTC. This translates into CASSLARGRSYEQYF.

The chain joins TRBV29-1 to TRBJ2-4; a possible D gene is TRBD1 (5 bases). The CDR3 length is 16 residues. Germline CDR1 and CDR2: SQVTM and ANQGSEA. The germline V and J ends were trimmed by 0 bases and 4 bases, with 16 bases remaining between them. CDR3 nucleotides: TGCAGCGTTGAAGATCTAGGCCAGGGTAGGAAAAACATTCAGTACTTC. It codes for CSVEDLGQGRKNIQYF.

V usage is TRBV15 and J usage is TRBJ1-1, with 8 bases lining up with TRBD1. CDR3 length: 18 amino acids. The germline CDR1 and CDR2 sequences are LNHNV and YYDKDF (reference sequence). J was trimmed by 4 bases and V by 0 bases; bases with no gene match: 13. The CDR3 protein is CATSRERGDRQGCTEAFF. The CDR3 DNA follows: TGTGCCACCAGCAGAGAGAGAGGGGATCGACAGGGGTGCACTGAAGCTTTCTTT. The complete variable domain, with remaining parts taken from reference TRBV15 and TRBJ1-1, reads DAMVIQNPRYQVTQFGKPVTLSCSQTLNHNVMYWYQQKSSQAPKLLFHYYDKDFNNEADTPDNFQSRRPNTSFCFLDIRSPGLGDTAMYLCATSRERGDRQGCTEAFFGQGTRLTVV.

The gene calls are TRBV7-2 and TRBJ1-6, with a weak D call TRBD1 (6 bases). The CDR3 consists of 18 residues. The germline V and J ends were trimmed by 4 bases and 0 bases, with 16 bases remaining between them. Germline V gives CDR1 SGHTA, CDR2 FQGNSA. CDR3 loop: CASSYRAPVSSYNSPLHF. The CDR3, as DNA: TGTGCCAGCAGCTACAGGGCTCCCGTCAGCTCCTATAATTCACCCCTCCACTTT.

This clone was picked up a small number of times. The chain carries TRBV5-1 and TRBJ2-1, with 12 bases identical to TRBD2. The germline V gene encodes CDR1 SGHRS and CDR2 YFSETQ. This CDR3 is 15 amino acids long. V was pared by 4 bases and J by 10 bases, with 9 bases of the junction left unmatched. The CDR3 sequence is CASSRTSGDPVEQFF. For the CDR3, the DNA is TGCGCCAGCAGCAGGACTAGCGGGGACCCGGTGGAGCAGTTCTTC.

The CDR3: CASSLGPPGAAYEQYF. The CDR3 nucleotides are TGTGCCAGCAGCTTAGGGCCCCCAGGGGCCGCCTACGAGCAGTACTTC. The rearrangement uses TRBV11-2 and TRBJ2-7, with a possible D match to TRBD1 (6 bases). This CDR3 is 16 amino acids long. V lost 1 base and J 2 bases, leaving 15 bases between the germline ends. CDR1 is SGHAT, CDR2 FQNNGV, per germline.

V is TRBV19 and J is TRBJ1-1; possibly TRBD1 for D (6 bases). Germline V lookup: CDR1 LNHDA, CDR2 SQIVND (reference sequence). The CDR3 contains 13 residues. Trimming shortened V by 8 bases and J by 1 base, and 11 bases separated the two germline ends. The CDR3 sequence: CASWSGENTEAFF. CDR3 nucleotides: TGTGCCAGTTGGTCAGGGGAGAACACTGAAGCTTTCTTT.

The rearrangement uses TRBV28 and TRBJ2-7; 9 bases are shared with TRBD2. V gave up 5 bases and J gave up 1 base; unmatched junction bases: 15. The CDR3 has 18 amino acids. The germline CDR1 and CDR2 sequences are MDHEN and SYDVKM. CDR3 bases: TGTGCCAGCAGTCACCCGAAGCGGGAGGTTTGGTGGTCCTACGAGCAGTACTTC. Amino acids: CASSHPKREVWWSYEQYF.

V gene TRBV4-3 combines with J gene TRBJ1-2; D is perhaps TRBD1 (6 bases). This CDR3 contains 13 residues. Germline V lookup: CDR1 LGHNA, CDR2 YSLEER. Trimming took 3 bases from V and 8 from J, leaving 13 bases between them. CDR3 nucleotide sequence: TGCGCCAGCAGCCAGGAACAGGGAGACGGCTACACCTTC. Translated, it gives CASSQEQGDGYTF.

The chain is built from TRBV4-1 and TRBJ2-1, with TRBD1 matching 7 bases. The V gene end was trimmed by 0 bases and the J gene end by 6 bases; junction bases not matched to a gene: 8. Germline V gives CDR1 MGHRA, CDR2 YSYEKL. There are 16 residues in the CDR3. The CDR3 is CASSQDGRTGANEQFF. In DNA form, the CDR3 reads TGCGCCAGCAGCCAAGATGGCAGGACAGGAGCCAATGAGCAGTTCTTC.